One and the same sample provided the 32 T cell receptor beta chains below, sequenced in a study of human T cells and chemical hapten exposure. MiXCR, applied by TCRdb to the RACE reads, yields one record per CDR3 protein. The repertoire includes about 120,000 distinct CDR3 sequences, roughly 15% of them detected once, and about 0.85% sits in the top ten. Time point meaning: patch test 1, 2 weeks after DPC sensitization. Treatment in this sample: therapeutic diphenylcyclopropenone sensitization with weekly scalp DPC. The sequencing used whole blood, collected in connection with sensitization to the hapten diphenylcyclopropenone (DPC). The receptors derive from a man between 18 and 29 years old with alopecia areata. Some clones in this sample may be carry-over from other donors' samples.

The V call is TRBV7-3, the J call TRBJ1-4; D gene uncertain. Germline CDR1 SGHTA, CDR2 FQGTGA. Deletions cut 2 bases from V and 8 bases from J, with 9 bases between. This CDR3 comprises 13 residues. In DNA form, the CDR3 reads TGTGCCAGCAGCTTATCCGGCGGCGAAAAACTGTTTTTT. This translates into CASSLSGGEKLFF.

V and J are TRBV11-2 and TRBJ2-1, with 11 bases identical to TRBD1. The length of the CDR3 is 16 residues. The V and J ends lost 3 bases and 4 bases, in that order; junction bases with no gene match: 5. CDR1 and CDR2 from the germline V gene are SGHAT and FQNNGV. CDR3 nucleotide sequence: TGTGCCAGCAGCTTTGGCGGGACAGGGGGGTACAATGAGCAGTTCTTC. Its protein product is CASSFGGTGGYNEQFF.

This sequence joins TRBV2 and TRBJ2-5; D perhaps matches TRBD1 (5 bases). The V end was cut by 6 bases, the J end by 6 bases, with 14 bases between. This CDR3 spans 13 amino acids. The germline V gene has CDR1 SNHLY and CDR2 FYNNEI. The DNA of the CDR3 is TGTGCCAGCAGGGATGGACAAGGACAGACCCAGTACTTC. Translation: CASRDGQGQTQYF. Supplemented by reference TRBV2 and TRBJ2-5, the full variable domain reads EPEVTQTPSHQVTQMGQEVILRCVPISNHLYFYWYRQILGQKVEFLVSFYNNEISEKSEIFDDQFSVERPDGSNFTLKIRSTKLEDSAMYFCASRDGQGQTQYFGPGTRLLVL.

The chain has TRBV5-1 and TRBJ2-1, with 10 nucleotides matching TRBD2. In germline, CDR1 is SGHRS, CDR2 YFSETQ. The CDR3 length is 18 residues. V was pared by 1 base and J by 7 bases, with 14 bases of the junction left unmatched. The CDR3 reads CASSLLISPAGGPNEQFF. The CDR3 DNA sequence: TGCGCCAGCAGCTTGTTGATCTCCCCAGCGGGGGGGCCGAATGAGCAGTTCTTC.

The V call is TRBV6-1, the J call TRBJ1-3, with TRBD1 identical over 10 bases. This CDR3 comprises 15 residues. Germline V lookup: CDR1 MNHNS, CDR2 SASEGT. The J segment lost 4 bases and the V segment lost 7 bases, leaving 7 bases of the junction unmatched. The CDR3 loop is CASNRQGAQGNTIYF. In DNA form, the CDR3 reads TGTGCCAGCAATCGACAGGGGGCACAAGGAAACACCATATATTTT.

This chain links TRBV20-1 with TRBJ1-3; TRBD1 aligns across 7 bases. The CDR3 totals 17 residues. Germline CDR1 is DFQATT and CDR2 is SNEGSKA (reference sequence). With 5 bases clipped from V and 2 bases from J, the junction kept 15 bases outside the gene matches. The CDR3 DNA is TGCAGTGCTTTAGGGGGCCCTCAGGGTGGGCCTGGAAACACCATATATTTT. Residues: CSALGGPQGGPGNTIYF.

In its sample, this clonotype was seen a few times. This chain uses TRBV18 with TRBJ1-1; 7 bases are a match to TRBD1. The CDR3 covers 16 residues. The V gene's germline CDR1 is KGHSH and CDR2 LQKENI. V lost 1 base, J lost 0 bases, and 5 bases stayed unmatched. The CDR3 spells CASSPLRDSLNTEAFF. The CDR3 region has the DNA TGTGCCAGCTCACCACTACGGGACAGTTTGAACACTGAAGCTTTCTTT.

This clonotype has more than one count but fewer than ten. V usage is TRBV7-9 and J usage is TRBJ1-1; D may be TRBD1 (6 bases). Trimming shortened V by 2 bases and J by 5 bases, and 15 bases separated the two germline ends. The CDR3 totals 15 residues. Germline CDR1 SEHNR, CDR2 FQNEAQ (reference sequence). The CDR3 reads CASSLLPGGLTEAFF. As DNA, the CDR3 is TGTGCCAGCAGCTTACTTCCCGGGGGCTTGACTGAAGCTTTCTTT.

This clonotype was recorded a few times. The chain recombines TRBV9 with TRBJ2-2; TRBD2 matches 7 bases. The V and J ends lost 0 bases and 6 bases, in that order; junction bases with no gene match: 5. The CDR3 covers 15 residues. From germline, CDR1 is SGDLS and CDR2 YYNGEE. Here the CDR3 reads CASSVDLAVAGELFF. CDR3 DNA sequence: TGTGCCAGCAGCGTAGATCTAGCGGTGGCCGGGGAGCTGTTTTTT.

CDR3 coding DNA: TGCGCCAGCAGCCAAGAAGTTCTCGGTCGGGAGCAGTACTTC. Translated, it gives CASSQEVLGREQYF. The chain has TRBV4-1 and TRBJ2-7; D is unresolved. This CDR3 has 14 amino acids. V lost 0 bases and J 7 bases, leaving 13 bases between the germline ends. Germline V gene sequence: CDR1 MGHRA, CDR2 YSYEKL.

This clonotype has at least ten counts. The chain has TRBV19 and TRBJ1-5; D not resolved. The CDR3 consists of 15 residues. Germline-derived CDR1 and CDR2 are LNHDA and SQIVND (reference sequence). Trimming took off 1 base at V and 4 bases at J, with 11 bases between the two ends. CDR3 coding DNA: TGTGCCAGTAGTATAGGCGTCCGGGGAAATCAGCCCCAGCATTTT. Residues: CASSIGVRGNQPQHF.

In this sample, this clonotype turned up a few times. In nucleotides, the CDR3 is TGCGCCAGCAGCTTGGAGGTCAGGGGGCTTTCACCCCTCCACTTT. This gives the protein CASSLEVRGLSPLHF. The chain has TRBV5-1 and TRBJ1-6; 8 nucleotides agree with TRBD1. This CDR3 has 15 amino acids. With V trimmed by 0 bases and J by 9 bases, 5 bases remained unmatched. CDR1 is SGHRS, CDR2 YFSETQ, per germline.

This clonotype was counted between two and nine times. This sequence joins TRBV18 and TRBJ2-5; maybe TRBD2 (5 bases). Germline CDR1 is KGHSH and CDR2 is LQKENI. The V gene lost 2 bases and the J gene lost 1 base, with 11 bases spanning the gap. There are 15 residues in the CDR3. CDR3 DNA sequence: TGTGCCAGCTCACCATCGGGGATGTCCCAAGAGACCCAGTACTTC. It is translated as CASSPSGMSQETQYF.

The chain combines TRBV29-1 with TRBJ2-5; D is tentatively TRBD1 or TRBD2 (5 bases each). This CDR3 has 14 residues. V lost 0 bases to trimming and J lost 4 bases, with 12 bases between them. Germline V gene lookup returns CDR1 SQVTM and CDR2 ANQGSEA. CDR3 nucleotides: TGCAGCGTTGAAGATCTCGCAGGGAGAGAGACCCAGTACTTC. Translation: CSVEDLAGRETQYF. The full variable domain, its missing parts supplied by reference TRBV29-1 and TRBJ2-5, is SAVISQKPSRDICQRGTSLTIQCQVDSQVTMMFWYRQQPGQSLTLIATANQGSEATYESGFVIDKFPISRPNLTFSTLTVSNMSPEDSSIYLCSVEDLAGRETQYFGPGTRLLVL.

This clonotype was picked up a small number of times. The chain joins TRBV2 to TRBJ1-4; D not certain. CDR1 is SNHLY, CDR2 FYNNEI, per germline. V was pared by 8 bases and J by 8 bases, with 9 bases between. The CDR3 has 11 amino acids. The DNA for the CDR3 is TGTGCCAGCCGGCAGGTCGAAAAACTGTTTTTT. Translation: CASRQVEKLFF.

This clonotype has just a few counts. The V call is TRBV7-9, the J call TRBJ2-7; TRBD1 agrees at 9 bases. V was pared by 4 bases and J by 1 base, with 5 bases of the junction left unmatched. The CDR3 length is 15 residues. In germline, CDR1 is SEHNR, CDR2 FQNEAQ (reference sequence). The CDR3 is CASSSGQGKSYEQYF. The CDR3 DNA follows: TGTGCCAGCAGCTCGGGACAGGGCAAATCCTACGAGCAGTACTTC.

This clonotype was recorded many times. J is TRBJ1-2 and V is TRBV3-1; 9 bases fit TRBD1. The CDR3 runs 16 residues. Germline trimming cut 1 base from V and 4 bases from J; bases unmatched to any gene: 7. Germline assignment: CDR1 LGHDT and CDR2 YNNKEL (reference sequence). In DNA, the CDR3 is TGTGCCAGCAGCCAAGTCGGGACAGGGAAAGGCTATGGCTACACCTTC. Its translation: CASSQVGTGKGYGYTF.

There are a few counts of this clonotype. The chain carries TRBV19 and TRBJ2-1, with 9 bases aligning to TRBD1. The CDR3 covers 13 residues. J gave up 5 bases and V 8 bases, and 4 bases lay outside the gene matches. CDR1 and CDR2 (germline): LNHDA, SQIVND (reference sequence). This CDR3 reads CASLDRGDNEQFF. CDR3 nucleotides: TGTGCCAGTCTCGACAGGGGGGACAATGAGCAGTTCTTC.

CDR3 amino acids: CASSADWDRAPYGYTF. CDR3 DNA sequence: TGTGCCAGCAGCGCAGACTGGGACAGAGCTCCCTATGGCTACACCTTC. This chain connects TRBV9 to TRBJ1-2; TRBD1 aligns across 7 bases. J gave up 4 bases and V 3 bases, and 12 bases lay outside the gene matches. This CDR3 spans 16 amino acids. The V gene's germline CDR1 is SGDLS and CDR2 YYNGEE.

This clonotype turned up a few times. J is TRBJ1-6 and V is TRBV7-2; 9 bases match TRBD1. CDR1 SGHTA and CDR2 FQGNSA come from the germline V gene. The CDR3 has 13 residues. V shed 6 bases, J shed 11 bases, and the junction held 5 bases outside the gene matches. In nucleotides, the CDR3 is TGTGCCAGCAGATTAAGGGACAGGGCACCCCTCCACTTT. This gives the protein CASRLRDRAPLHF. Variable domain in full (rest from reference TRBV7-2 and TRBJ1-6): GAGVSQSPSNKVTEKGKDVELRCDPISGHTALYWYRQSLGQGLEFLIYFQGNSAPDKSGLPSDRFSAERTGGSVSTLTIQRTQQEDSAVYLCASRLRDRAPLHFGNGTRLTVT.

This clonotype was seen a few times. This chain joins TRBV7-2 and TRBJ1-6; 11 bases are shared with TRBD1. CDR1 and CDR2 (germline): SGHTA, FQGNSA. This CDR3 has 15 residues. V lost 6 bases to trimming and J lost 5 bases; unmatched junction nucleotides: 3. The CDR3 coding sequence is TGTGCCAGCAGAAGGGACAGGGGGAATAATTCACCCCTCCACTTT. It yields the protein CASRRDRGNNSPLHF.

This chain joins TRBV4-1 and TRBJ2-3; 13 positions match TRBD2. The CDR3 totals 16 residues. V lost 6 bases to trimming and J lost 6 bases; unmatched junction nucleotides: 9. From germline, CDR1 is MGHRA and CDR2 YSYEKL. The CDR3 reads CASRTGLAGSHDTQYF. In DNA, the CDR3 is TGCGCCAGCAGGACGGGACTAGCGGGGTCACACGATACGCAGTATTTT.

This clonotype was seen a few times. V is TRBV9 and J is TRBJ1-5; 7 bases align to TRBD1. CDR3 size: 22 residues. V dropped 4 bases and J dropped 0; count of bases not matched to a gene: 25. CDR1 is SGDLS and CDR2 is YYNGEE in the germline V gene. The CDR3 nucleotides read TGTGCCAGCAGCTACCGTTACATGGGGACAGTGACCACTTCTTATAGCAATCAGCCCCAGCATTTT. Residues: CASSYRYMGTVTTSYSNQPQHF. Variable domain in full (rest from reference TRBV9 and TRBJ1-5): DSGVTQTPKHLITATGQRVTLRCSPRSGDLSVYWYQQSLDQGLQFLIQYYNGEERAKGNILERFSAQQFPDLHSELNLSSLELGDSALYFCASSYRYMGTVTTSYSNQPQHFGDGTRLSIL.

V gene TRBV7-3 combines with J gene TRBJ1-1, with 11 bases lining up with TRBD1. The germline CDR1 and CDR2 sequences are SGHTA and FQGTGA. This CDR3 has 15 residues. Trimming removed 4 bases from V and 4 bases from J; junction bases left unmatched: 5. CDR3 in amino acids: CASSSGQGAVTEAFF. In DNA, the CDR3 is TGTGCCAGCAGCTCCGGACAGGGGGCGGTCACTGAAGCTTTCTTT.

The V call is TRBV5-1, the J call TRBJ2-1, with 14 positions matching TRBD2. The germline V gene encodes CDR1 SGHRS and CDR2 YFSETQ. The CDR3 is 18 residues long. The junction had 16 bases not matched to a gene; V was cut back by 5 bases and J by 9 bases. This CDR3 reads CASSLRLAGGPRVGEQFF. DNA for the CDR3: TGCGCCAGCAGTCTCCGACTAGCGGGGGGGCCGAGAGTGGGTGAGCAGTTCTTC.

CDR3 in DNA: TGTGCCAGCAGTTTAGGGTCGCAGGGCGCCTACGAGCAGTACTTC. Translating it yields CASSLGSQGAYEQYF. The rearrangement uses TRBV28 and TRBJ2-7; D is perhaps TRBD1 (5 bases). This CDR3 region has 15 residues. Germline V lookup: CDR1 MDHEN, CDR2 SYDVKM. Trimming stripped 2 bases from V and 2 bases from J, with 13 bases between.

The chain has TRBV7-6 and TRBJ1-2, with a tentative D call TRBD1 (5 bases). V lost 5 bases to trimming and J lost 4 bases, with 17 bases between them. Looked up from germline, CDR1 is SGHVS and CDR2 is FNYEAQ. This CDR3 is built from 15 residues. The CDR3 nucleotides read TGTGCCAGCAGCGAAAAACCGCAGACAGCCTATGGCTACACCTTC. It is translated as CASSEKPQTAYGYTF.

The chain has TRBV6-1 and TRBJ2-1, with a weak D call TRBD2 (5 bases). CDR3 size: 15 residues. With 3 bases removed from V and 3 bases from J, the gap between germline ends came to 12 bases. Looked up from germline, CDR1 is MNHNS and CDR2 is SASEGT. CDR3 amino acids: CASSDRGSYYNEQFF. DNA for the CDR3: TGTGCCAGCAGTGACCGGGGATCCTACTACAATGAGCAGTTCTTC.

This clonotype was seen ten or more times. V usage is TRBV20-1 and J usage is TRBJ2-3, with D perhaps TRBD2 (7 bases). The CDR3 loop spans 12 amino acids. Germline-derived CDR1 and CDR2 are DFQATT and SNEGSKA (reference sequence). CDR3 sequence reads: CRPGGLADTQYF. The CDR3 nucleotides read TGCAGACCGGGGGGCCTCGCAGATACGCAGTATTTT.

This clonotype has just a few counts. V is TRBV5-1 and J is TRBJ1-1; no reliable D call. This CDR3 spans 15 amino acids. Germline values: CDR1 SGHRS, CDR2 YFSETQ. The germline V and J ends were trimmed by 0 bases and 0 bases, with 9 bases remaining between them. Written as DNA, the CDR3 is TGCGCCAGCAGCTTGGATGTGGGGATGAACACTGAAGCTTTCTTT. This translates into CASSLDVGMNTEAFF.

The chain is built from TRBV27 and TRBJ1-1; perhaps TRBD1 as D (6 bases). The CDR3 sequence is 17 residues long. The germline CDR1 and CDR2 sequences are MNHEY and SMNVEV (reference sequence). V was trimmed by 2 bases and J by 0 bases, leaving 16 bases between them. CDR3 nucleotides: TGTGCCAGCAGTTTACGGGGGGCGGTTCTTATGAACACTGAAGCTTTCTTT. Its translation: CASSLRGAVLMNTEAFF.

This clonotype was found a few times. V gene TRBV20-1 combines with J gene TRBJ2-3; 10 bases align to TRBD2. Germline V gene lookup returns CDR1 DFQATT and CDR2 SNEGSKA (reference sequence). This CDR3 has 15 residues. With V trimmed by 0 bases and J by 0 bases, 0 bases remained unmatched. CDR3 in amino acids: CSARETSGSTDTQYF. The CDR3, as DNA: TGCAGTGCTAGAGAGACTAGCGGGAGCACAGATACGCAGTATTTT.